This TCR beta chain is drawn from a study of blood T cell repertoires in COVID-19. Study summary: Researchers got acute and convalescent COVID-19 samples from the United States, Italy and Spain. In each case, the material was cDNA or gDNA derived from T cells, B-cell-depleted T cells, or PBMCs.

The sample holds one count of this clone. In the source study's methods: Reference gene primer amplification yielded estimated nucleated cell counts. Sequencing used immunoSEQ multiplex PCR; TCRdb keeps in-frame clones, though not all of them. V, J and clone size were drawn from that table, and D and trimming were deduced from the DNA. The profile shows 250,000 or so clones, about 83% of them singletons. V was trimmed by 3 bases and J by 5 bases, leaving 20 bases between them. This CDR3 region has 16 residues. Germline V gives CDR1 SNHLY, CDR2 FYNNEI. The rearrangement uses TRBV2 and TRBJ2-7, with D possibly being TRBD2 (6 bases). Sequencing was done on a sample of peripheral blood. This TCR derives from a man older than 75 with acute or convalescent COVID-19. For the CDR3, the DNA is TGTGCCAGCAGTGACTGGGGACTTCCCCAAGTGGACGAGCAGTACTTC. Its translation: CASSDWGLPQVDEQYF.